A single sample gave rise to the 7 T cell receptor beta chains below, sequenced in a study of blood T cells in healthy people across ages. Using a J-beta primer mix together with a sample-barcoded 5' primer, a second PCR was run for about 6 to 12 cycles. TCRdb recomputed calls from the 5' RACE reads with MiXCR, one row per CDR3 protein. The data show about a million distinct CDR3 sequences, 45% to 50% seen once. The sample comprised blood. These receptor sequences come from a man aged 25 to 45 in good health.

The CDR3: CRAEGGPNYGYTF. The CDR3 DNA reads TGCAGAGCCGAAGGGGGACCCAACTATGGCTACACCTTC. The rearrangement links TRBV20-1 to TRBJ1-2; perhaps TRBD1 as D (6 bases). This CDR3 is 13 amino acids long. From germline, CDR1 is DFQATT and CDR2 SNEGSKA (reference sequence).

The chain couples TRBV6-4 to TRBJ2-2; tentative D call: TRBD1 (5 bases). From germline, CDR1 is MRHNA and CDR2 SNTAGT. CDR3 size: 15 residues. V lost 0 bases and J lost 7, with 12 bases in between. CDR3 amino acids: CASSDSSRTFGELFF. DNA of the CDR3: TGTGCCAGCAGTGACTCGAGCAGGACATTCGGGGAGCTGTTTTTT.

The chain links TRBV20-1 to TRBJ1-5, with D possibly TRBD1 on 6 matching bases. Trimming took off 0 bases at V and 1 base at J, with 13 bases between the two ends. This CDR3 spans 16 amino acids. CDR1 and CDR2 from the germline V gene are DFQATT and SNEGSKA (reference sequence). The CDR3 nucleotides are TGCAGTGCTAGAGAGGGGGCAGGGTGGAGCAATCAGCCCCAGCATTTT. Translating gives CSAREGAGWSNQPQHF.

The chain joins TRBV7-2 to TRBJ1-2, with TRBD1 matching over 7 bases. J lost 5 bases, V lost 5 bases, and 8 bases had no gene match. Germline values: CDR1 SGHTA, CDR2 FQGNSA. The CDR3 consists of 14 residues. The CDR3 region has the DNA TGTGCCAGCAGCGGAGGGGGCGTGGGATATGGCTACACCTTC. Encoded protein: CASSGGGVGYGYTF.

This clonotype was detected a few times. This sequence joins TRBV7-9 and TRBJ1-2, with D unresolved. The CDR3 extends over 13 amino acids. Looked up from germline, CDR1 is SEHNR and CDR2 is FQNEAQ (reference sequence). Trimming removed 1 base at V and 7 bases at J, with 10 bases between. The CDR3 DNA reads as TGTGCCAGCAGCTTAGGAGGGTTGGCTGGCTACACCTTC. Protein product: CASSLGGLAGYTF.

The chain carries TRBV10-3 and TRBJ2-7, with a tentative D call TRBD2 (5 bases). This CDR3 has 14 amino acids. CDR1 ENHRY and CDR2 SYGVKD come from the germline V gene. The ends were cut back, 4 bases at V and 0 bases at J, with 10 bases in the middle. The DNA for the CDR3 is TGTGCCATCAGTGTCTCCCGGGACTCCTACGAGCAGTACTTC. Translating it yields CAISVSRDSYEQYF.

V is TRBV2 and J is TRBJ1-1; possibly TRBD1 for D (5 bases). The CDR3 loop spans 14 amino acids. CDR1 and CDR2 from the germline V gene are SNHLY and FYNNEI. V lost 9 bases, J lost 0 bases, and 14 bases lay in between. The CDR3 loop reads CASGPGRLNTEAFF. CDR3 bases: TGTGCCAGTGGCCCGGGGCGGCTGAACACTGAAGCTTTCTTT. Supplemented by reference TRBV2 and TRBJ1-1, the full variable domain reads EPEVTQTPSHQVTQMGQEVILRCVPISNHLYFYWYRQILGQKVEFLVSFYNNEISEKSEIFDDQFSVERPDGSNFTLKIRSTKLEDSAMYFCASGPGRLNTEAFFGQGTRLTVV.